Below, 7 T cell receptor beta chains from the same sample are listed, as sequenced in a study of T cells after posttransplantation cyclophosphamide (TCRdb year 2016). Receptors were amplified or captured by the immunoSEQ multiplex PCR assay. The clones in this table, taken by TCRdb from immuneACCESS, are in-frame only. Not every clone is retained; where verified, under half of the shortfall comes from an unresolved V gene, and the cause of the rest is unknown. In this sample the table shows roughly 32,000 clones, 85% to 95% of which occur a single time. The ten largest clonotypes hold roughly 0.23% of the sample. To count as naive, T cells had to be viable CD3+CD4+ or CD3+CD8+ cells with a CCR7+CD45RA+CD45RO-CD95-CD27+CD28+ profile. The specimen was naive CD4+ T cells sorted from PBMCs. All receptors come from a woman between 55 and 75 years old in good health, CMV-negative, and a related stem cell transplant donor.

The rearrangement joins TRBV9 to TRBJ1-3; no definite D call. The CDR3 is made up of 16 amino acids. Germline V CDR1 and CDR2: SGDLS, YYNGEE. Trimming pared 2 bases from V and 0 bases from J, leaving 12 bases between. The CDR3 region is CASSVVRDLSGNTIYF. CDR3 nucleotides: TGTGCCAGCAGCGTTGTGAGGGATCTCTCTGGAAACACCATATATTTT. The full variable domain, its missing parts supplied by reference TRBV9 and TRBJ1-3, is DSGVTQTPKHLITATGQRVTLRCSPRSGDLSVYWYQQSLDQGLQFLIQYYNGEERAKGNILERFSAQQFPDLHSELNLSSLELGDSALYFCASSVVRDLSGNTIYFGEGSWLTVV.

The chain joins TRBV19 to TRBJ1-3; 7 positions match TRBD1. Germline V gene lookup returns CDR1 LNHDA and CDR2 SQIVND (reference sequence). J lost 3 bases, V lost 5 bases, and 7 bases had no gene match. This CDR3 is built from 15 residues. In nucleotides, the CDR3 is TGTGCCAGTAGTGCCCAGGGGGGCAGTGGAAACACCATATATTTT. This translates into CASSAQGGSGNTIYF.

The chain couples TRBV27 to TRBJ1-6; 9 nucleotides agree with TRBD1. The trim removed 6 bases at V and 9 bases at J, leaving 6 bases unmatched. Germline loops: CDR1 MNHEY, CDR2 SMNVEV (reference sequence). The CDR3 has 14 residues. The CDR3 DNA reads as TGTGCCAGCAGCTCCGGGACAGGGCTTTCACCCCTCCACTTT. It encodes CASSSGTGLSPLHF.

The V and J genes are TRBV10-3 and TRBJ2-2, with D maybe TRBD2 (6 bases). The CDR3 sequence is 15 residues long. The germline gives CDR1 ENHRY, CDR2 SYGVKD. V lost 8 bases, J lost 1 base, and 14 bases lay in between. For the CDR3, the DNA is TGTGCCATCGGAGGGACCCAGGGGAACACCGGGGAGCTGTTTTTT. Its protein product is CAIGGTQGNTGELFF.

This clone appeared once. V gene TRBV9 combines with J gene TRBJ2-5; TRBD2 agrees at 10 bases. Germline V gives CDR1 SGDLS, CDR2 YYNGEE. The V gene end was trimmed by 4 bases and the J gene end by 4 bases; junction bases not matched to a gene: 10. The CDR3 has 16 amino acids. For the CDR3, the DNA is TGTGCCAGCAGCCCTGGGACAGCTAGCGGGAGAGAGACCCAGTACTTC. Its translation: CASSPGTASGRETQYF.

The V call is TRBV7-2, the J call TRBJ1-2, with D unclear. The V gene's germline CDR1 is SGHTA and CDR2 FQGNSA. The V and J ends lost 5 bases and 4 bases respectively, with 14 bases between them. The CDR3 is 14 residues long. DNA for the CDR3: TGTGCCAGCAGCCCAACTGTCGGAGTCTATGGCTACACCTTC. This encodes CASSPTVGVYGYTF.

The chain couples TRBV6-5 to TRBJ2-1; 11 bases agree with TRBD2. V lost 7 bases, J lost 4 bases, and 6 bases stayed unmatched. CDR3 length: 15 residues. Looked up from germline, CDR1 is MNHEY and CDR2 is SVGAGI. The CDR3 here is CASKIAGGTYNEQFF. The CDR3 region has the DNA TGTGCCAGCAAGATAGCGGGAGGGACTTACAATGAGCAGTTCTTC.